The 30 T cell receptor beta chains below all came from one sample that was sequenced in a study of T cell clonality in common variable immunodeficiency. The table came from immunoSEQ multiplex PCR; TCRdb's copy has only in-frame clones and leaves some out. The sample contains about 28,000 clones, none of them singletons. The sequencing input was peripheral blood mononuclear cells. Receptor source: a person aged 18 to 69 in good health.

This clone was recorded many times. Read coverage stops 3 residues before the CDR3 terminus; the germline J gene supplies the remainder. This CDR3 is also generated by other DNA sequences in the sample. This rearrangement joins TRBV18 to TRBJ1-1; TRBD1 might be the D (5 bases). The ends were cut back, 3 bases at V and 1 base at J, with 9 bases in the middle. The CDR3 totals 14 residues. CDR1 and CDR2 from the germline V gene are KGHSH and LQKENI. This CDR3 is CASSPGGSNTEAFF. Incomplete CDR3 DNA: TGTGCCAGCTCACCGGGGGGTTCGAACACTGAA.

The table lists this clone with many counts. The sequenced fragment ends 3 residues before the CDR3 boundary, so the rest is inferred from the germline J gene. This chain connects TRBV20-1 to TRBJ2-7; weak D call: TRBD1 (6 bases). This CDR3 region has 14 residues. CDR1 and CDR2 from the germline V gene are DFQATT and SNEGSKA (reference sequence). The V gene lost 3 bases and the J gene lost 0 bases, with 12 bases spanning the gap. The CDR3 is CSASTGLSSYEQYF. The CDR3 bases that were read are TGCAGTGCTAGTACAGGGCTTTCCTCCTACGAG.

Regarding this clone: Coverage ceases 3 residues before the CDR3 finishes, and the germline J gene fills in the end. The chain joins TRBV7-8 to TRBJ2-3, with D maybe TRBD1 (6 bases). Germline-derived CDR1 and CDR2 are SGHVS and FQNEAQ. The CDR3 contains 13 residues. CDR3 amino acids: CASSSYREETQYF. The CDR3 DNA, read in part, is TGTGCCAGCAGCTCTTACAGGGAAGAGACG.

CDR3 DNA, as far as it was read: TGTGCCAGCAGCTCCATCTACAACCAAGGGGGCCCC. Translation: CASSSIYNQGGP. The CDR3 in its entirety is CASSSIYNQGGPLHF. The chain uses TRBV11-2 and TRBJ1-6, with 7 bases identical to TRBD1. The read terminates 3 residues before the CDR3 end, so the remaining end is supplied by the germline J gene. The germline gives CDR1 SGHAT, CDR2 FQNNGV. The CDR3 is made up of 15 amino acids.

This clone was observed at least ten times. The observed sequence ends 3 residues before the CDR3 terminus, with the missing tail filled in from the germline J gene. V and J are TRBV5-1 and TRBJ1-1; D possibly corresponds to TRBD1 (5 bases). Germline V lookup: CDR1 SGHRS, CDR2 YFSETQ. The CDR3 sequence is 14 residues long. V lost 0 bases and J 6 bases, leaving 12 bases between the germline ends. Partial CDR3 DNA: TGCGCCAGCAGCTTGGAAGACAGAGACTCTGAA. Translation: CASSLEDRDSE. The CDR3 as a whole reads CASSLEDRDSEAFF.

This clone came up many times. The read stops 3 residues short of the end of the CDR3; the missing end is completed from the germline J gene. The chain carries TRBV4-1 and TRBJ2-1, with 11 bases aligning to TRBD2. V lost 4 bases to trimming and J lost 9 bases; unmatched junction nucleotides: 5. CDR1 is MGHRA, CDR2 YSYEKL, per germline. CDR3 length equals 14 residues. The CDR3 loop reads CASSPGLAALEQFF. The CDR3 bases that were read are TGCGCCAGCAGCCCGGGACTAGCGGCCCTTGAG.

In its sample, this clone was seen many times. Sequencing ends 3 residues short of the CDR3 end; the germline J gene provides the rest. The V call is TRBV20-1, the J call TRBJ2-1, with TRBD2 matching 10 bases. CDR3 length: 14 residues. V gave up 3 bases and J gave up 4 bases; unmatched junction bases: 3. Germline CDR1 is DFQATT and CDR2 is SNEGSKA (reference sequence). CDR3 bases read: TGCAGTGCTAGTCCTAGCGGGGGTTACAATGAG. Protein sequence: CSASPSGGYNE. The full CDR3 is CSASPSGGYNEQFF.

This clone occurred many times. Read sequence stops 3 residues before the CDR3 end, and the germline J gene provides the missing end. The chain recombines TRBV20-1 with TRBJ2-7, with TRBD1 matching 7 bases. With V trimmed by 5 bases and J by 3 bases, 10 bases remained unmatched. Per germline, CDR1 DFQATT and CDR2 SNEGSKA (reference sequence). The CDR3 has 14 amino acids. Incomplete CDR3 DNA: TGCAGTGCTGGGCTCCGGGACAGAGTCTACGAG. Protein product: CSAGLRDRVYE. The full CDR3 sequence reads CSAGLRDRVYEQYF.

This clone was detected ten times or more. Coverage ceases 3 residues before the CDR3 finishes, and the germline J gene fills in the end. This sequence joins TRBV20-1 and TRBJ1-2; 9 bases line up with TRBD1. The CDR3 runs 11 residues. CDR1 DFQATT and CDR2 SNEGSKA come from the germline V gene (reference sequence). The part of the CDR3 DNA that was read is TGCGGGCAAGACAGGGGGTATGGC. Protein: CGQDRGYG. The CDR3 reads in full as CGQDRGYGYTF.

This clone was observed many times. The CDR3 is cut off 3 residues early in the read; its end comes from the germline J gene. V gene TRBV19 combines with J gene TRBJ2-4; D could derive from TRBD1 or TRBD2 (5 bases each). There are 15 residues in the CDR3. Germline CDR1 is LNHDA and CDR2 is SQIVND (reference sequence). With 4 bases removed from V and 2 bases from J, the gap between germline ends came to 12 bases. CDR3 sequence reads: CASSKGSGSKNIQYF. The sequenced CDR3 bases are TGTGCCAGTAGTAAGGGGAGTGGGTCCAAAAACATT.

The table lists this clone with many counts. The observed sequence ends 3 residues before the CDR3 terminus, with the missing tail filled in from the germline J gene. The chain carries TRBV20-1 and TRBJ2-2; 7 bases agree with TRBD2. V was pared by 5 bases and J by 4 bases, with 13 bases of the junction left unmatched. Germline loops: CDR1 DFQATT, CDR2 SNEGSKA (reference sequence). The CDR3 runs 16 residues. The CDR3 loop is CSAPLFAGDRTGELFF. Partial CDR3 DNA: TGCAGTGCTCCTCTTTTTGCGGGGGATCGCACCGGGGAG.

This clone appeared many times. The read stops 3 residues short of the end of the CDR3; the missing end is completed from the germline J gene. The genes are TRBV7-9 and TRBJ1-2; 8 bases are shared with TRBD1. The V segment lost 1 base and the J segment 5 bases; nucleotides outside the gene matches: 3. Germline assignment: CDR1 SEHNR and CDR2 FQNEAQ (reference sequence). The CDR3 contains 14 residues. CDR3 DNA (partial): TGTGCCAGCAGCTTAGACAGGGGGACTTATGGC. This gives the protein CASSLDRGTYG. The complete CDR3 protein is CASSLDRGTYGYTF.

This clone was seen only a few times. The sequenced part of the CDR3 DNA is TGCGCCAGCTCCCCTGTAGCGGGGGTCAATGAG. It translates to CASSPVAGVNE. The whole CDR3 region reads CASSPVAGVNEQFF. This chain connects TRBV5-1 to TRBJ2-1, with 9 bases lining up with TRBD2. The sequenced fragment ends 3 residues before the CDR3 boundary, so the rest is inferred from the germline J gene. The CDR3 has 14 residues. J gave up 6 bases and V 7 bases, and 8 bases lay outside the gene matches. CDR1 SGHRS and CDR2 YFSETQ come from the germline V gene.

This clone was seen many times. The read comes to an end 3 residues before the CDR3 does, leaving the germline J gene to fill in the end. This sequence joins TRBV5-4 and TRBJ2-1, with D unclear. CDR3 size: 13 residues. CDR1 and CDR2 from the germline V gene are SGHNT and YYREEE (reference sequence). V lost 0 bases to trimming and J lost 8 bases, with 9 bases between them. The part of the CDR3 DNA that was read is TGTGCCAGCAGCTTGGCCTTCAGTGATGAG. Residues: CASSLAFSDE. The CDR3 reads in full as CASSLAFSDEQFF.

This clone was recorded many times. The read is 3 residues too short to cover the CDR3 end, so that end is filled in from the germline J gene. This chain connects TRBV20-1 to TRBJ2-2, with D unresolved. The CDR3 has 13 residues. Germline values: CDR1 DFQATT, CDR2 SNEGSKA (reference sequence). V was pared by 3 bases and J by 4 bases, with 9 bases between. The sequenced CDR3 bases are TGCAGTGCTAGTATACAGACCACCGGGGAG. Encoded protein: CSASIQTTGE. The full CDR3 protein reads CSASIQTTGELFF.

This clone was recorded a few times. Read data end 3 residues before the CDR3 end; the end is taken from the germline J gene. J is TRBJ2-1 and V is TRBV19; 8 nucleotides agree with TRBD1. The trim removed 3 bases at V and 5 bases at J, leaving 3 bases unmatched. Germline V gives CDR1 LNHDA, CDR2 SQIVND (reference sequence). This CDR3 is built from 14 residues. CDR3 protein: CASSIRGLNNEQFF. CDR3 bases read: TGTGCCAGTAGTATCAGGGGGCTCAACAATGAG.

Only a few counts were recorded for this clone. The CDR3 end falls 3 residues outside the read, so it is completed with the germline J gene. The rearrangement uses TRBV19 and TRBJ1-6; TRBD1 matches at 8 bases. CDR1 LNHDA and CDR2 SQIVND come from the germline V gene (reference sequence). Losses at the gene ends were 5 bases for V and 4 bases for J; bases not matched to a gene: 7. The CDR3 sequence is 16 residues long. The CDR3 bases that were read are TGTGCCAGTAGTTTCCCGACAGGGGTTTATAATTCACCC. Translating gives CASSFPTGVYNSP. The full CDR3 is CASSFPTGVYNSPLHF.

At least ten counts were recorded for this clone. The CDR3 end lies 3 residues beyond the end of the read and is filled in from the germline J gene. This chain uses TRBV20-1 with TRBJ2-1, with 12 bases identical to TRBD2. CDR1 is DFQATT, CDR2 SNEGSKA, per germline (reference sequence). V was clipped by 6 bases and J by 9 bases; unmatched bases: 9. CDR3 length equals 14 residues. The sequenced CDR3 bases are TGCAGTGCCCCGGGACTAGCGGGTATCGGTGAG. It yields the protein CSAPGLAGIGE. The whole CDR3 sequence is CSAPGLAGIGEQFF.

There are many counts of this clone. The CDR3 end lies 3 residues beyond the end of the read and is filled in from the germline J gene. The chain joins TRBV19 to TRBJ2-1; 9 nucleotides match TRBD2. CDR1 LNHDA and CDR2 SQIVND come from the germline V gene (reference sequence). This CDR3 has 15 amino acids. The V segment lost 5 bases and the J segment 6 bases; nucleotides outside the gene matches: 8. The covered CDR3 bases are TGTGCCAGTAGTTCCCACCTAGCGGGGTTCAATGAG. Translation: CASSSHLAGFNE. The whole CDR3 region reads CASSSHLAGFNEQFF.

This clone appeared many times. From the germline J gene comes the end of the CDR3, since the read stops 3 residues before it. V usage is TRBV7-3 and J usage is TRBJ2-2; 8 bases match TRBD1. The CDR3 spans 17 residues. Trimming cost V 1 base and J 1 base; bases outside gene matches: 5. Germline V gene data show CDR1 as SGHTA and CDR2 as FQGTGA. This chain's CDR3 is CASSLKGGQGNTGELFF. The sequenced part of the CDR3 DNA is TGTGCCAGCAGCTTAAAGGGTGGACAGGGGAACACCGGGGAG.

As to this clone: The read is 3 residues too short to cover the CDR3 end, so that end is filled in from the germline J gene. The chain carries TRBV11-2 and TRBJ2-5; TRBD1 matches at 8 bases. Germline assignment: CDR1 SGHAT and CDR2 FQNNGV. This CDR3 contains 14 residues. V shed 5 bases and J 2 bases; nucleotides not matched to a gene: 4. CDR3 in amino acids: CASSPGTGQETQYF. CDR3 DNA (partial): TGTGCCAGCAGCCCCGGGACAGGACAAGAGACC.

This clone has ten or more counts. The read ends 3 residues before the CDR3 terminus; that terminus is restored from the germline J gene. The chain carries TRBV6-1 and TRBJ1-1, with 8 bases aligning to TRBD1. The CDR3 spans 16 residues. From germline, CDR1 is MNHNS and CDR2 SASEGT. The trim removed 2 bases at V and 1 base at J, leaving 6 bases unmatched. CDR3: CASSELAGGGNTEAFF. The CDR3 DNA, read in part, is TGTGCCAGCAGTGAACTGGCAGGGGGCGGGAACACTGAA.

Many counts were recorded for this clone. The CDR3 end falls 3 residues outside the read, so it is completed with the germline J gene. The chain carries TRBV6-1 and TRBJ2-3; perhaps TRBD2 as D (6 bases). V dropped 2 bases and J dropped 0 bases, with 12 bases sitting between them. The CDR3 contains 16 residues. In germline, CDR1 is MNHNS, CDR2 SASEGT. The CDR3 reads CASSERRGASTDTQYF. The DNA read from the CDR3 is TGTGCCAGCAGTGAACGGAGGGGAGCTAGCACAGATACG.

This clone was seen many times. The read is 3 residues too short to cover the CDR3 end, so that end is filled in from the germline J gene. The chain combines TRBV10-1 with TRBJ1-4, with TRBD1 matching over 7 bases. The CDR3 consists of 16 residues. Germline V gene sequence: CDR1 WNHNN, CDR2 SYGVQD (reference sequence). Incomplete CDR3 DNA: TGCGCCAGCAGTGAGTCGAGCGGGACAGCAAATTCACCA. This sequence encodes CASSESSGTANSP. The full CDR3 reads CASSESSGTANSPLFF.

This clone was picked up many times. Sequencing ends 3 residues short of the CDR3 end; the germline J gene provides the rest. The rearrangement joins TRBV6-2 or TRBV6-3 to TRBJ2-5; D unresolved. CDR3 length equals 15 residues. Trimming removed 0 bases from V and 0 bases from J, with 8 bases in between. Germline V CDR1 and CDR2: MNHEY, SVGEGT. The CDR3 is CASSYSTRNQETQYF. The sequenced CDR3 bases are TGTGCCAGCAGTTACTCGACCAGGAACCAAGAGACC.

There are many counts of this clone. CDR3 DNA, as far as it was read: TGTGCCAGCAGCTTGGGGACAGGGGGTCCCTACGAG. Amino acids: CASSLGTGGPYE. The complete CDR3 protein is CASSLGTGGPYEQYF. The chain employs TRBV5-6 and TRBJ2-7; 10 bases are a match to TRBD1. Read data end 3 residues before the CDR3 end; the end is taken from the germline J gene. The CDR3 length is 15 residues. J was trimmed by 2 bases and V by 0 bases; bases with no gene match: 2. The germline V gene encodes CDR1 SGHDT and CDR2 YYEEEE.

The sequenced part of the CDR3 DNA is TGTGCCAGCAGCTTCCCGCAGGCATCCGAAAAA. Encoded protein: CASSFPQASEK. The full-length CDR3 reads as CASSFPQASEKLFF. The chain combines TRBV7-6 with TRBJ1-4; D call uncertain. The read finishes 3 residues shy of the CDR3 end, and the germline J gene is used to complete it. Germline V lookup: CDR1 SGHVS, CDR2 FNYEAQ. The CDR3 loop spans 14 amino acids. The germline V and J ends were trimmed by 3 bases and 8 bases, with 13 bases remaining between them.

With respect to this clone: Read coverage stops 3 residues before the CDR3 terminus; the germline J gene supplies the remainder. The gene calls are TRBV7-2 and TRBJ2-3, with 7 positions matching TRBD1. The CDR3 length is 16 residues. The germline gives CDR1 SGHTA, CDR2 FQGNSA. Here the CDR3 reads CASSLAGTETYQPQYF. The sequenced part of the CDR3 DNA is TGTGCCAGCAGCTTAGCTGGGACAGAGACTTATCAGCCG.

This clone has just a few counts. From the germline J gene comes the end of the CDR3, since the read stops 3 residues before it. The rearrangement uses TRBV19 and TRBJ2-5, with 10 bases fitting TRBD1. Germline CDR1 LNHDA, CDR2 SQIVND (reference sequence). CDR3 length equals 16 residues. J lost 5 bases, V lost 6 bases, and 12 bases had no gene match. The part of the CDR3 DNA that was read is TGTGCCAGTAGAGACAGGGGGCGGAGTAGGACGGAGACC. This sequence encodes CASRDRGRSRTET. The entire CDR3 protein reads CASRDRGRSRTETQYF.

This clone was seen at least ten times. The read falls 3 residues short of the CDR3 end, and the missing part is taken from the germline J gene. The rearrangement joins TRBV5-1 to TRBJ2-2; 8 positions agree with TRBD1. From germline, CDR1 is SGHRS and CDR2 YFSETQ. CDR3 length equals 15 residues. V lost 4 bases, J lost 1 base, and 3 bases stayed unmatched. The DNA read from the CDR3 is TGCGCCAGCAGCCAGGACAGGGTGAACACCGGGGAG. Protein sequence: CASSQDRVNTGE. The complete CDR3 sequence is CASSQDRVNTGELFF.